Below are 21 T cell receptor beta chains sequenced from a single sample in a study of T cell responses to AZD1222 COVID-19 vaccine. Only in-frame clones appear in the TCRdb table, and some are missing; sequencing was by immunoSEQ multiplex PCR. The sample includes approximately 170,000 clones, over 85% of them seen just once. This sample comprised peripheral blood, obtained on day 0 of AZD1222 vaccination. All receptors come from an adult in good health.

The chain carries TRBV21-1 and TRBJ1-2; the table's D gene call, TRBD1, was not cross checked with the DNA. TRBV21-1 is a pseudogene. The CDR3 sequence is 12 residues long. The CDR3 DNA reads TGTGCCATCTCCCGGGGACAGGGGAGATACACCTTC. Amino acids: CAISRGQGRYTF.

The rearrangement joins TRBV4-1 to TRBJ1-5; D gene unclear. The CDR3 sequence is 17 residues long. Germline values: CDR1 MGHRA, CDR2 YSYEKL. The V and J ends lost 0 bases and 0 bases respectively, with 12 bases between them. The CDR3 sequence is CASSQEGIDHSNQPQHF. CDR3 nucleotides: TGCGCCAGCAGCCAAGAAGGGATCGACCATAGCAATCAGCCCCAGCATTTT.

The chain uses TRBV6-1 and TRBJ1-2; 7 bases are shared with TRBD1. From germline, CDR1 is MNHNS and CDR2 SASEGT. This CDR3 region has 14 residues. After removal of 1 base from V and 6 bases from J, the junction contained 5 bases not matched to a gene. The CDR3 spells CASSEGDRYHGYTF. The CDR3 DNA follows: TGTGCCAGCAGTGAAGGGGACAGATATCATGGCTACACCTTC.

This clone showed up just a few times. V usage is TRBV7-9 and J usage is TRBJ2-7; D ambiguous. Trimming took off 1 base at V and 5 bases at J, with 12 bases between the two ends. The CDR3 has 14 amino acids. Germline CDR1 SEHNR, CDR2 FQNEAQ (reference sequence). CDR3 nucleotide sequence: TGTGCCAGCAGCTTAGTAGTCATGTCGCACGAGCAGTACTTC. As protein: CASSLVVMSHEQYF.

This clone was recorded a few times. The chain combines TRBV10-3 with TRBJ1-6; D possibly corresponds to TRBD1 (6 bases). The V end was cut by 11 bases, the J end by 7 bases, with 18 bases between. The CDR3 extends over 14 amino acids. CDR1 and CDR2 (germline): ENHRY, SYGVKD. The CDR3 reads CAASQTGKNSPLHF. The CDR3 bases are TGTGCCGCATCACAAACAGGGAAGAATTCACCCCTCCACTTT.

In its sample, this clone was seen once. V and J are TRBV10-3 and TRBJ1-1; the D gene is possibly TRBD1 (5 bases). The CDR3 contains 13 residues. Deletions cut 7 bases from V and 0 bases from J, with 9 bases between. The germline V gene encodes CDR1 ENHRY and CDR2 SYGVKD. CDR3 region: CAITAGMNTEAFF. As DNA, the CDR3 is TGTGCCATCACAGCAGGGATGAACACTGAAGCTTTCTTT.

The chain uses TRBV19 and TRBJ2-1; TRBD1 aligns across 9 bases. Trimming cost V 2 bases and J 4 bases; bases outside gene matches: 12. The CDR3 length is 18 residues. CDR1 and CDR2 (germline): LNHDA, SQIVND (reference sequence). The DNA of the CDR3 is TGTGCCAGTAGTATAAGGGACAGGGTAAGTCAGATTTACAATGAGCAGTTCTTC. Residues: CASSIRDRVSQIYNEQFF.

The DNA of the CDR3 is TGTGCCAGCAGGAACCTCGCTGAAGCTTTCTTT. Translated: CASRNLAEAFF. The rearrangement links TRBV27 to TRBJ1-1, with D unresolved. The germline V and J ends were trimmed by 6 bases and 6 bases, with 8 bases remaining between them. CDR1 and CDR2 from the germline V gene are MNHEY and SMNVEV (reference sequence). The CDR3 has 11 residues.

The chain recombines TRBV2 with TRBJ1-5; 9 bases match TRBD1. The CDR3 is made up of 14 amino acids. The germline V gene encodes CDR1 SNHLY and CDR2 FYNNEI. Unmatched junction bases numbered 3, after V lost 4 bases and J lost 5 bases. CDR3 in DNA: TGTGCCAGCAGTGGCCGGGACAGGGATCAGCCCCAGCATTTT. Its protein is CASSGRDRDQPQHF.

This chain joins TRBV9 and TRBJ2-5; 11 nucleotides match TRBD2. CDR3 length: 16 residues. J lost 5 bases, V lost 2 bases, and 8 bases had no gene match. The germline gives CDR1 SGDLS, CDR2 YYNGEE. The CDR3 sequence: CASSVRLAGGRETQYF. CDR3 bases: TGTGCCAGCAGCGTCCGGTTAGCGGGAGGGAGGGAGACCCAGTACTTC.

The chain employs TRBV10-2 and TRBJ1-5; D not certain. Per the germline V gene, CDR1 is WSHSY and CDR2 is SAAADI. The CDR3 extends over 13 amino acids. The V end lost 2 bases, the J end lost 4 bases, and 6 bases lay between the germline ends. The CDR3 nucleotides read TGCGCCAGCAGTGAGAGGCCAAATCAGCCCCAGCATTTT. This gives the protein CASSERPNQPQHF.

V is TRBV12-3 or TRBV12-4 and J is TRBJ2-7, with D maybe TRBD1 (5 bases). V dropped 5 bases and J dropped 5 bases, with 13 bases sitting between them. The CDR3 runs 13 residues. CDR3: CASSPDTGDEQYF. As DNA, the CDR3 is TGTGCCAGCAGTCCGGACACGGGCGACGAGCAGTACTTC.

This sequence joins TRBV19 and TRBJ1-5; 7 nucleotides align to TRBD1. The CDR3 covers 14 residues. Germline-derived CDR1 and CDR2 are LNHDA and SQIVND (reference sequence). J was trimmed by 5 bases and V by 6 bases; bases with no gene match: 7. CDR3 nucleotides: TGTGCCAGTAGCTCAACAGGGGTCCATCAGCCCCAGCATTTT. Translation: CASSSTGVHQPQHF.

This clone was counted once. The genes are TRBV12-3 or TRBV12-4 and TRBJ2-5; D is undetermined. Deletions cut 3 bases from V and 7 bases from J, with 6 bases between. The CDR3 extends over 11 amino acids. The CDR3 protein is CASSFRRTQYF. The CDR3 DNA reads TGTGCCAGCAGTTTTAGGAGGACCCAGTACTTC.

This clone was observed once. The chain has TRBV12-3 or TRBV12-4 and TRBJ2-1; 9 bases are shared with TRBD1. This CDR3 region has 12 residues. V lost 2 bases and J lost 14; bases outside the gene matches: 4. CDR3 sequence: CASSLLGQGKFF. CDR3 coding DNA: TGTGCCAGCAGTTTATTGGGACAGGGAAAGTTCTTC.

The V call is TRBV19, the J call TRBJ1-2, with D unclear. Germline V gives CDR1 LNHDA, CDR2 SQIVND (reference sequence). CDR3 length: 17 amino acids. Trimming removed 5 bases at V and 1 base at J, with 20 bases between. CDR3 sequence: CASSSESPFNFNYGYTF. For the CDR3, the DNA is TGTGCCAGTAGTTCGGAAAGCCCTTTCAATTTTAACTATGGCTACACCTTC.

In this sample, this clone turned up once. The rearrangement joins TRBV29-1 to TRBJ2-1; D not resolved. Per the germline V gene, CDR1 is SQVTM and CDR2 is ANQGSEA. Trimming cost V 5 bases and J 4 bases, with 9 bases left between them. The CDR3 contains 12 residues. In nucleotides, the CDR3 is TGCAGCGTTCTGAGCAGTTACAATGAGCAGTTCTTC. Protein product: CSVLSSYNEQFF.

The chain joins TRBV6-1 to TRBJ2-1; D is undetermined. Per the germline V gene, CDR1 is MNHNS and CDR2 is SASEGT. The length of the CDR3 is 11 residues. With 1 base removed from V and 10 bases from J, the gap between germline ends came to 5 bases. The CDR3 loop is CASSEVGEQFF. The CDR3 DNA follows: TGTGCCAGCAGTGAAGTGGGGGAGCAGTTCTTC.

This clone was seen just once. The V call is TRBV18, the J call TRBJ2-2, with D possibly TRBD2 on 6 matching bases. Trimming stripped 4 bases from V and 5 bases from J, with 11 bases between. Germline V gives CDR1 KGHSH, CDR2 LQKENI. CDR3 length equals 14 residues. The CDR3 nucleotides are TGTGCCAGCTCACGGGGGGATTCTACCGGGGAGCTGTTTTTT. It is translated as CASSRGDSTGELFF.

The rearrangement links TRBV3-1 (or the pseudogene TRBV3-2) to TRBJ1-6; D not resolved. V lost 1 base, J lost 6 bases, and 10 bases lay in between. The germline gives CDR1 LGHDT, CDR2 YNNKEL (reference sequence). The CDR3 consists of 15 residues. Here the CDR3 reads CASSQVSGVNSPLHF. CDR3 DNA sequence: TGTGCCAGCAGCCAAGTGTCTGGGGTTAATTCACCCCTCCACTTT.

The chain combines TRBV10-3 with TRBJ2-7, with 11 bases lining up with TRBD2. Trimming at V came to 4 bases and at J to 3 bases, leaving 2 bases not matched to a gene. The length of the CDR3 is 14 residues. Germline V CDR1 and CDR2: ENHRY, SYGVKD. CDR3 nucleotide sequence: TGTGCCATCAGTGTTGGGACTAGCGGCTACGAGCAGTACTTC. Translation gives CAISVGTSGYEQYF.